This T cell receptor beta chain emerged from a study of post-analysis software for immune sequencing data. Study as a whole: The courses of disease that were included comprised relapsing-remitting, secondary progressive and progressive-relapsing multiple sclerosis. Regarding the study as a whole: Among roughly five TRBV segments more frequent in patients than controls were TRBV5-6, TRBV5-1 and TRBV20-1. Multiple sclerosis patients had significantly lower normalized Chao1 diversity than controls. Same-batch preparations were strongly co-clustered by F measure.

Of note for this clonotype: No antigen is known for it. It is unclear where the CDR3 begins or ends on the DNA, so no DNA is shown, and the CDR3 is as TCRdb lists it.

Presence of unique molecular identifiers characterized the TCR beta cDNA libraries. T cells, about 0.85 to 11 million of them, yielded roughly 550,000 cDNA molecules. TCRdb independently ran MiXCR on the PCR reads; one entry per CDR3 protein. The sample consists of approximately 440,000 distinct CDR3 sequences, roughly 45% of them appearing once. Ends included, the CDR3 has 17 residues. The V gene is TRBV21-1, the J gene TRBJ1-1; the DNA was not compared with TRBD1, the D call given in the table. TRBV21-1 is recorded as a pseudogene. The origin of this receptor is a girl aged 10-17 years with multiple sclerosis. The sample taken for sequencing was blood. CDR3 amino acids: CASSKKVGQGAYTEAFF.